These 14 T cell receptor beta chains originate from one sample sequenced in a study of cytomegalovirus exposure and HLA in healthy donors. Profiling relied on immunoSEQ multiplex PCR, and the TCRdb table lists in-frame clones only, not all of them. Counted here are about 300,000 clones, approximately 90% occurring once; the ten biggest clones make up approximately 0.94%. The sample was PBMCs. The origin of the receptors is a woman between 18 and 30 years old in good health and CMV-seronegative.

This chain joins TRBV7-3 and TRBJ2-3; D possibly corresponds to TRBD1 (5 bases). V lost 0 bases and J lost 2, with 9 bases in between. From germline, CDR1 is SGHTA and CDR2 FQGTGA. The CDR3 runs 15 residues. This chain's CDR3 is CASSLTQGITDTQYF. The DNA for the CDR3 is TGTGCCAGCAGCTTAACGCAGGGAATCACAGATACGCAGTATTTT.

This chain links TRBV10-3 with TRBJ2-2; no firm D call. This CDR3 comprises 12 residues. The germline gives CDR1 ENHRY, CDR2 SYGVKD. V gave up 8 bases and J gave up 0 bases, with 4 bases separating them. This chain's CDR3 is CAIGPNTGELFF. The CDR3 region has the DNA TGTGCCATCGGGCCGAACACCGGGGAGCTGTTTTTT.

V and J are TRBV9 and TRBJ1-2; D possibly corresponds to TRBD1 (5 bases). V lost 3 bases and J 7 bases, leaving 13 bases between the germline ends. Germline CDR1 and CDR2: SGDLS and YYNGEE. The CDR3 extends over 13 amino acids. CDR3 DNA: TGTGCCAGCAGCGCCCAGGGAATTCTTGGCTACACCTTC. Its protein product is CASSAQGILGYTF.

V and J are TRBV7-9 and TRBJ1-3; D is possibly TRBD1 (6 bases). The CDR3 sequence is 17 residues long. The germline V and J ends were trimmed by 4 bases and 9 bases, with 25 bases remaining between them. Germline CDR1 reads SEHNR; CDR2 reads FQNEAQ (reference sequence). The CDR3 nucleotides are TGTGCCAGCAGCTCCCTTTTAACCAACCGTCCAGGGGCCACCATATATTTT. Translated, it gives CASSSLLTNRPGATIYF. Combining the CDR3 with reference TRBV7-9 and TRBJ1-3 gives the whole variable domain DTGVSQNPRHKITKRGQNVTFRCDPISEHNRLYWYRQTLGQGPEFLTYFQNEAQLEKSRLLSDRFSAERPKGSFSTLEIQRTEQGDSAMYLCASSSLLTNRPGATIYFGEGSWLTVV.

The chain employs TRBV15 and TRBJ2-7, with 13 bases matching TRBD2. This CDR3 comprises 17 residues. Germline V gene sequence: CDR1 LNHNV, CDR2 YYDKDF (reference sequence). Trimming cost V 0 bases and J 7 bases; bases outside gene matches: 9. CDR3: CATSREWTSGRTGEQYF. Written as DNA, the CDR3 is TGTGCCACCAGCAGAGAATGGACTAGCGGGAGAACGGGGGAGCAGTACTTC.

The CDR3 region has the DNA TGCGCCAGCAGCCAAGATGAATGGGGGAGGGCTCAGCCCCAGCATTTT. This encodes CASSQDEWGRAQPQHF. The gene calls are TRBV4-1 and TRBJ1-5; D is perhaps TRBD1 (5 bases). V was shortened by 0 bases and J by 6 bases, with 15 bases between the two germline ends. Germline assignment: CDR1 MGHRA and CDR2 YSYEKL. CDR3 length equals 16 residues.

The chain links TRBV28 to TRBJ2-7; 7 bases are a match to TRBD2. V lost 6 bases to trimming and J lost 2 bases; unmatched junction nucleotides: 13. This CDR3 has 16 amino acids. CDR1 is MDHEN, CDR2 SYDVKM, per germline. CDR3 DNA: TGTGCCAGCAGCCACGCCTCAGCGGGACCAACCTACGAGCAGTACTTC. Translation gives CASSHASAGPTYEQYF.

V and J are TRBV30 and TRBJ2-1, with 8 nucleotides matching TRBD2. Unmatched junction bases numbered 19, after V lost 1 base and J lost 8 bases. CDR1 GTSNPN and CDR2 SVGIG come from the germline V gene (reference sequence). CDR3 length: 18 residues. The CDR3: CAWSELYQPGGPMYEQFF. CDR3 DNA sequence: TGTGCCTGGAGTGAGTTGTACCAGCCGGGAGGGCCGATGTATGAGCAGTTCTTC.

The chain combines TRBV11-2 with TRBJ1-3; 7 bases map to TRBD1. Germline CDR1 reads SGHAT; CDR2 reads FQNNGV. Trimming removed 4 bases from V and 4 bases from J; junction bases left unmatched: 16. The CDR3 has 18 residues. In DNA, the CDR3 is TGTGCCAGCAGCTCCCAACAGGGGCCTTTGAGACTGGGAAACACCATATATTTT. This sequence encodes CASSSQQGPLRLGNTIYF.

The chain employs TRBV28 and TRBJ2-3; a weak D match, TRBD1 (6 bases). The V gene's germline CDR1 is MDHEN and CDR2 SYDVKM. The germline V and J ends were trimmed by 3 bases and 3 bases, with 10 bases remaining between them. CDR3 length: 14 amino acids. The CDR3 is CASSFRGGTDTQYF. The CDR3 DNA follows: TGTGCCAGCAGTTTCAGGGGTGGTACAGATACGCAGTATTTT.

The chain carries TRBV19 and TRBJ2-7; 13 bases fit TRBD2. This CDR3 comprises 19 residues. V lost 5 bases to trimming and J lost 3 bases; unmatched junction nucleotides: 16. CDR1 is LNHDA, CDR2 SQIVND, per germline (reference sequence). Written as DNA, the CDR3 is TGTGCCAGTAGTTCCCAACTAGCGGGAGGGCTAGGGGAAAACTACGAGCAGTACTTC. Encoded protein: CASSSQLAGGLGENYEQYF.

The chain links TRBV19 to TRBJ1-1; perhaps TRBD1 as D (5 bases). This CDR3 region has 13 residues. In germline, CDR1 is LNHDA, CDR2 SQIVND (reference sequence). Trimming pared 9 bases from V and 1 base from J, leaving 12 bases between. This CDR3 reads CASSRVENTEAFF. The CDR3 nucleotides are TGTGCCAGCTCCAGGGTGGAGAACACTGAAGCTTTCTTT.

The chain links TRBV2 to TRBJ2-4; D perhaps matches TRBD2 (5 bases). The V gene's germline CDR1 is SNHLY and CDR2 FYNNEI. Trimming shortened V by 10 bases and J by 0 bases, and 13 bases separated the two germline ends. The CDR3 has 14 residues. The CDR3 nucleotides are TGTGCCACCACATTCGGGGAAGCCAAAAACATTCAGTACTTC. Translating it yields CATTFGEAKNIQYF. The variable domain in full, completed from reference TRBV2 and TRBJ2-4, reads EPEVTQTPSHQVTQMGQEVILRCVPISNHLYFYWYRQILGQKVEFLVSFYNNEISEKSEIFDDQFSVERPDGSNFTLKIRSTKLEDSAMYFCATTFGEAKNIQYFGAGTRLSVL.

In this sample, this clone turned up once. The V gene is TRBV12-2, the J gene TRBJ1-4; the table assigns TRBD1, which was not confirmed against the DNA. TRBV12-2 is a documented pseudogene. CDR3 length: 15 residues. The CDR3: CASRLTGNGGEKLFF. In nucleotides, the CDR3 is TGTGCAAGTCGCTTAACAGGGAACGGCGGTGAAAAACTGTTTTTT.